The sequence of this TCR beta chain was determined in a study of human T cells and chemical hapten exposure. Overall study context: On 2 cm by 2 cm of upper inner arm skin, sensitization was performed with 2% DPC. Patients were mainly female, each with alopecia areata, totalis or universalis.

The sample's time point: patch test 1, 2 weeks after DPC sensitization. Treatment reported: therapeutic diphenylcyclopropenone sensitization with weekly scalp DPC. Individual cDNA molecules (in the library) carried attached unique molecular identifiers. TCRdb used MiXCR to reprocess the RACE reads, holding one entry per CDR3 protein. The sample comprises 150,000 or so distinct CDR3 sequences, approximately 15% of which are singletons, and about 1.7% rests with the top ten. Study outcomes and limitations: No alteration of TCRs above 1 in 1000 frequency was seen with DPC sensitization.

The CDR3 is made up of 11 amino acids. Germline assignment: CDR1 SQVTM and CDR2 ANQGSEA. Trimming took off 0 bases at V and 8 bases at J, with 7 bases between the two ends. A few counts support this clonotype. Antigen specificity is unknown. The source was whole blood, collected in connection with sensitization to the hapten diphenylcyclopropenone (DPC). This receptor was taken from a woman in her twenties or thirties with alopecia areata. Some clones in this sample may be carry-over from other donors' samples. The chain combines TRBV29-1 with TRBJ1-1, with TRBD1 as a possible D gene (5 bases). CDR3 sequence: CSVEDPGEAFF. In DNA form, the CDR3 reads TGCAGCGTTGAAGATCCAGGGGAAGCTTTCTTT.